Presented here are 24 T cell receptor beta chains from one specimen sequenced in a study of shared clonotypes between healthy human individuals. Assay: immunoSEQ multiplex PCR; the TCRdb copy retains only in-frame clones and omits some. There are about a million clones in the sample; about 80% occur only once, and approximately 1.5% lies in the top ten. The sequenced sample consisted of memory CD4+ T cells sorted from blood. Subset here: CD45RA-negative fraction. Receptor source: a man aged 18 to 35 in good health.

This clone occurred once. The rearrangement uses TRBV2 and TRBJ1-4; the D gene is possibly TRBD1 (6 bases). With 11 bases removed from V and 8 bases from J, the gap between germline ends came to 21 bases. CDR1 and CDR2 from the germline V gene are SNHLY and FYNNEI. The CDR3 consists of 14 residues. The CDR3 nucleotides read TGTGCCTCCCAGTGGGCAGGGGAAGGCGAAAAACTGTTTTTT. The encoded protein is CASQWAGEGEKLFF.

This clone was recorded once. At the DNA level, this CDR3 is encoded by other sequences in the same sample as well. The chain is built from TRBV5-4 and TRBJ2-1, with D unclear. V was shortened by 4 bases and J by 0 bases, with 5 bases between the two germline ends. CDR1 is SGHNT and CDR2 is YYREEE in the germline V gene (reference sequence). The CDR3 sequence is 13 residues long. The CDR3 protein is CASSPSSYNEQFF. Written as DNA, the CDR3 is TGTGCCAGCAGCCCTAGCTCCTACAATGAGCAGTTCTTC.

CDR3 DNA sequence: TGTGCCAGCAGCTGGGGACAGGGTCGTGACGAAAAACTGTTTTTT. Protein: CASSWGQGRDEKLFF. The V call is TRBV5-6, the J call TRBJ1-4; 9 bases align to TRBD1. The V and J ends lost 3 bases and 8 bases, in that order; junction bases with no gene match: 8. The CDR3 extends over 15 amino acids. From germline, CDR1 is SGHDT and CDR2 YYEEEE.

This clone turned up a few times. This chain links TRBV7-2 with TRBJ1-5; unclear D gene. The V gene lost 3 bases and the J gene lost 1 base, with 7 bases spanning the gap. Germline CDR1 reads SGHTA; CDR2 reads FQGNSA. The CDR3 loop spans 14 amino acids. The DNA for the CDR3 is TGTGCCAGCAGCTTGAGTTTGAGCAATCAGCCCCAGCATTTT. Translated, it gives CASSLSLSNQPQHF.

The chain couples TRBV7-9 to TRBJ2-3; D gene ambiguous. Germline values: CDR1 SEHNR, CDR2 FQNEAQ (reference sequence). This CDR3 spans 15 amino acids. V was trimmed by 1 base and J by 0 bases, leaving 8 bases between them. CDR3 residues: CASSLVESSTDTQYF. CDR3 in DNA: TGTGCCAGCAGCTTAGTCGAGTCTAGCACAGATACGCAGTATTTT. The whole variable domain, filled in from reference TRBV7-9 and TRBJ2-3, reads DTGVSQNPRHKITKRGQNVTFRCDPISEHNRLYWYRQTLGQGPEFLTYFQNEAQLEKSRLLSDRFSAERPKGSFSTLEIQRTEQGDSAMYLCASSLVESSTDTQYFGPGTRLTVL.

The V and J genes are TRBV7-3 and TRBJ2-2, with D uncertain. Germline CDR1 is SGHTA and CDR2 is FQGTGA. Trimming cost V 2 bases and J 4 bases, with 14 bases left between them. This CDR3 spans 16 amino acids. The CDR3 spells CASSLGLAGSTGELFF. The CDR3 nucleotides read TGTGCCAGCAGCTTAGGGTTGGCCGGGTCCACCGGGGAGCTGTTTTTT.

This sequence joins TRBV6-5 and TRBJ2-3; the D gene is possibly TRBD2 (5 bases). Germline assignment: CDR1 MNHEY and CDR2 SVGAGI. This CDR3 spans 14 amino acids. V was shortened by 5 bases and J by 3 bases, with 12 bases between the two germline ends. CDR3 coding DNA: TGTGCCAGCAGTCGGGGTGTGGGGACAGATACGCAGTATTTT. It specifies CASSRGVGTDTQYF.

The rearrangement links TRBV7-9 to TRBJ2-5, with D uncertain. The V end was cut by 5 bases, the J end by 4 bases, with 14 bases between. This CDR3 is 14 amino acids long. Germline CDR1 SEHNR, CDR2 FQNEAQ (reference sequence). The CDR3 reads CASSPSRRGETQYF. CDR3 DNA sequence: TGTGCCAGCAGCCCCTCGCGTCGTGGAGAGACCCAGTACTTC.

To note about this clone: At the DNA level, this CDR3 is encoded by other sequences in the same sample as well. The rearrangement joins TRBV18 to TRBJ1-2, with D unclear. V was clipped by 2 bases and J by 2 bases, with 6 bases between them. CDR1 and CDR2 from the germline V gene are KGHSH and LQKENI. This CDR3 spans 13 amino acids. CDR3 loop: CASSPGENYGYTF. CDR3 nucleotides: TGTGCCAGCTCACCAGGGGAAAACTATGGCTACACCTTC.

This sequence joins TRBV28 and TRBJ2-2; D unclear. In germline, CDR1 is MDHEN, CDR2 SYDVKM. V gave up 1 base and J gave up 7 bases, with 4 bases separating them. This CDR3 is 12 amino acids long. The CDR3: CASSLSGGELFF. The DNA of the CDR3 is TGTGCCAGCAGTTTATCAGGCGGGGAGCTGTTTTTT.

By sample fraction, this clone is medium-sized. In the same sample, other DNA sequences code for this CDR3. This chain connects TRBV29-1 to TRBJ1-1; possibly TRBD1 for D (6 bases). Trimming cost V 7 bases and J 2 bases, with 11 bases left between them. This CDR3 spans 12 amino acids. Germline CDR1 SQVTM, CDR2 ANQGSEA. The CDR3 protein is CSAQQGNTEAFF. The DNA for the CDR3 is TGCAGCGCCCAACAGGGTAACACTGAAGCTTTCTTT.

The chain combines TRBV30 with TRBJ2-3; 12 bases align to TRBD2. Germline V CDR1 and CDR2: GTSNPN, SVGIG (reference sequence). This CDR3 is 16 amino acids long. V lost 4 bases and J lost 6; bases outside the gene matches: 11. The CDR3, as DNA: TGTGCCTGGACTCCAGGGCTAGCGGGAGGGCCGGATACGCAGTATTTT. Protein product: CAWTPGLAGGPDTQYF.

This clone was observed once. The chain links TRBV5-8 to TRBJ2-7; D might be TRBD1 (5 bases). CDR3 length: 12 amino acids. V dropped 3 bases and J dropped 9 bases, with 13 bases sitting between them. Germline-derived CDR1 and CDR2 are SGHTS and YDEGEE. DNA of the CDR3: TGTGCCAGCAGCTCAACCAGGGCAGGGCAGTACTTC. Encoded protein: CASSSTRAGQYF.

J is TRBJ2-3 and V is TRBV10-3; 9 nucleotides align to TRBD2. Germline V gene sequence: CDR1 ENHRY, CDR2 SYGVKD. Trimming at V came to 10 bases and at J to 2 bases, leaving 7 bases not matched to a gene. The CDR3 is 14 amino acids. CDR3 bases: TGTGCCAGCTTAGCGGGAGAGGCCACAGATACGCAGTATTTT. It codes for CASLAGEATDTQYF.

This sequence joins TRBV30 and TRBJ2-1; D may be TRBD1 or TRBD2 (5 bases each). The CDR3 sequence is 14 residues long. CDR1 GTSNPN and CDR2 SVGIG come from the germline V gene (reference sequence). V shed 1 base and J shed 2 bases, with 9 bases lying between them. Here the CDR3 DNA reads TGTGCCTGGAGTGAGGGGCGGGCCTACAATGAGCAGTTCTTC. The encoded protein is CAWSEGRAYNEQFF.

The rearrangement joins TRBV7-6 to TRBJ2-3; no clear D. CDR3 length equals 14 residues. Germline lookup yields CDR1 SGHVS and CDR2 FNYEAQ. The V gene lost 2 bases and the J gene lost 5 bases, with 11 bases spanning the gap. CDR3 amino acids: CASSLLVGIDTQYF. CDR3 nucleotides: TGTGCCAGCAGCTTATTAGTGGGGATAGATACGCAGTATTTT. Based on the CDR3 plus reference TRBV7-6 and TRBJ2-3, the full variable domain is GAGVSQSPRYKVTKRGQDVALRCDPISGHVSLYWYRQALGQGPEFLTYFNYEAQQDKSGLPNDRFSAERPEGSISTLTIQRTEQRDSAMYRCASSLLVGIDTQYFGPGTRLTVL.

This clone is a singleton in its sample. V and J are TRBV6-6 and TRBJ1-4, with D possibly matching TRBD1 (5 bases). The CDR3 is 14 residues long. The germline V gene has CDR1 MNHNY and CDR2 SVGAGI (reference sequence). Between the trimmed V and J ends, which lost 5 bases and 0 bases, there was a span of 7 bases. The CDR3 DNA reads TGTGCCAGCAGTGACAGCACAACTAATGAAAAACTGTTTTTT. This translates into CASSDSTTNEKLFF.

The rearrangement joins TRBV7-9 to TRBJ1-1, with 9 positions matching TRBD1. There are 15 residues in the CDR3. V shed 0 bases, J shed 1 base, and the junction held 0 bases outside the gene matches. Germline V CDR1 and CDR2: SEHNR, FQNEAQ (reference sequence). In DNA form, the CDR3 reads TGTGCCAGCAGCTTAGCGGACAGGGGGAACACTGAAGCTTTCTTT. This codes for CASSLADRGNTEAFF. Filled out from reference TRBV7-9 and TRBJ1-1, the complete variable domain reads DTGVSQNPRHKITKRGQNVTFRCDPISEHNRLYWYRQTLGQGPEFLTYFQNEAQLEKSRLLSDRFSAERPKGSFSTLEIQRTEQGDSAMYLCASSLADRGNTEAFFGQGTRLTVV.

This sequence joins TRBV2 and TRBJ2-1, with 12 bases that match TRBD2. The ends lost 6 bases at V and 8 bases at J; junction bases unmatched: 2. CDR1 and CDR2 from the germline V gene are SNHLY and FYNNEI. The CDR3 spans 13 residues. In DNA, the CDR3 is TGTGCCAGCAGGACTAGCGGGAGTTATGAGCAGTTCTTC. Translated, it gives CASRTSGSYEQFF.

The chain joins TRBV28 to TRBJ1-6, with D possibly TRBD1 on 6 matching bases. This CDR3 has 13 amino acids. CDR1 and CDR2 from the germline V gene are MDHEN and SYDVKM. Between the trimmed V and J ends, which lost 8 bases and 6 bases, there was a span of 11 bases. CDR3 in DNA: TGTGCCAGCCGTCAGGGGTCTAATTCACCCCTCCACTTT. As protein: CASRQGSNSPLHF.

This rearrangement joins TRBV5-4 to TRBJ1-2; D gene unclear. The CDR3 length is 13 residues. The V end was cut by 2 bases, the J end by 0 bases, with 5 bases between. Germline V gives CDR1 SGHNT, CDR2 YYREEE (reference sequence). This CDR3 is CASSFRTNYGYTF. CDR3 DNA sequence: TGTGCCAGCAGCTTCCGGACTAACTATGGCTACACCTTC.

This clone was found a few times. This CDR3 reads CASQRIYGSYEQYF. DNA of the CDR3: TGTGCCAGCCAACGCATTTACGGCTCCTACGAGCAGTACTTC. V is TRBV7-2 and J is TRBJ2-7; D gene ambiguous. Trimming cost V 8 bases and J 0 bases, with 14 bases left between them. CDR3 length: 14 residues. Germline V CDR1 and CDR2: SGHTA, FQGNSA.

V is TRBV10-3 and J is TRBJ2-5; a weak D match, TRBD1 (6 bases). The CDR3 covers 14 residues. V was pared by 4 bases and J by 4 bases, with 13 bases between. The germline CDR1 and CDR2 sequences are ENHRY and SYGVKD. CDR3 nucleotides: TGTGCCATCAGTGCAGCAGGGGTCCCAGAGACCCAGTACTTC. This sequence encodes CAISAAGVPETQYF.

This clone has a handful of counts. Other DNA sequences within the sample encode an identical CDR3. CDR3 region: CASSPGQGNQPQHF. Written as DNA, the CDR3 is TGTGCCAGCTCTCCTGGACAGGGAAATCAGCCCCAGCATTTT. The chain uses TRBV18 and TRBJ1-5, with 8 bases that match TRBD1. Germline loops: CDR1 KGHSH, CDR2 LQKENI. CDR3 length: 14 amino acids. V shed 6 bases, J shed 4 bases, and the junction held 5 bases outside the gene matches.